Below, 29 T cell receptor beta chains from the same sample are listed, as sequenced in a study of blood T cells in healthy people across ages. It was with a sample-barcoded 5' primer and a J-beta primer mix that a second PCR of roughly 7 to 12 cycles was run. Using its own MiXCR run on the 5' RACE reads, TCRdb lists one record per CDR3 protein. The profile covers fewer than 950,000 distinct CDR3 sequences, with roughly 53% appearing a single time and 41% taken by the ten largest. Sample: blood. All receptors come from a man older than 75 in good health.

The J gene is TRBJ2-7, the V gene TRBV7-6; possible D gene TRBD1, 5 bases. The CDR3 has 17 residues. CDR1 and CDR2 (germline): SGHVS, FNYEAQ. V was cut by 0 bases and J by 1 base, with 16 bases left in between. CDR3 sequence (DNA): TGTGCCAGCAGCTTAGCGGCGGCCAGGGTAGGATCCTACGAGCAGTACTTC. It encodes CASSLAAARVGSYEQYF.

This rearrangement joins TRBV6-5 to TRBJ2-1; D not certain. The CDR3 has 14 residues. The germline CDR1 and CDR2 sequences are MNHEY and SVGAGI. Trimming removed 6 bases at V and 4 bases at J, with 13 bases between. CDR3 bases: TGTGCCAGCAGCAATGGACGGATTTACAATGAGCAGTTCTTC. Amino acid sequence: CASSNGRIYNEQFF.

The gene calls are TRBV4-2 and TRBJ1-1, with D perhaps TRBD1 (5 bases). The CDR3 totals 16 residues. The germline CDR1 and CDR2 sequences are LGHNA and YNFKEQ. V was shortened by 0 bases and J by 5 bases, with 16 bases between the two germline ends. In DNA, the CDR3 is TGTGCCAGCAGCCAAGAGCATCGGGGGAGGGAGACTGAAGCTTTCTTT. This sequence encodes CASSQEHRGRETEAFF.

V gene TRBV7-2 combines with J gene TRBJ2-3; D is possibly TRBD1 or TRBD2 (5 bases each). This CDR3 comprises 15 residues. Looked up from germline, CDR1 is SGHTA and CDR2 is FQGNSA. V was trimmed by 5 bases and J by 6 bases, leaving 18 bases between them. The CDR3 sequence is CASSITRDPGDTQYF. CDR3 nucleotides: TGTGCCAGCAGCATCACTAGGGACCCCGGGGATACGCAGTATTTT.

The gene calls are TRBV20-1 and TRBJ2-7; D is unresolved. Germline CDR1 reads DFQATT; CDR2 reads SNEGSKA (reference sequence). The CDR3 length is 13 residues. Trimming removed 3 bases at V and 1 base at J, with 10 bases between. The CDR3 DNA is TGCAGTGCTAGTTCGGGTCCGTCCTACGAGCAGTACTTC. It translates to CSASSGPSYEQYF.

The rearrangement uses TRBV7-9 and TRBJ2-1; TRBD2 matches 10 bases. The CDR3 covers 15 residues. V gave up 0 bases and J gave up 10 bases; unmatched junction bases: 6. Per germline, CDR1 SEHNR and CDR2 FQNEAQ (reference sequence). DNA of the CDR3: TGTGCCAGCAGCTTAGCGCCGGGACTAGCGTTCGAGCAGTTCTTC. Protein: CASSLAPGLAFEQFF.

This clonotype turned up a few times. The chain joins TRBV6-5 to TRBJ2-7; no firm D call. V lost 0 bases and J 3 bases, leaving 12 bases between the germline ends. This CDR3 spans 15 amino acids. Germline-derived CDR1 and CDR2 are MNHEY and SVGAGI. The CDR3 spells CASSYSAAGYYEQYF. Here the CDR3 DNA reads TGTGCCAGCAGTTACTCGGCGGCAGGCTACTACGAGCAGTACTTC.

The chain carries TRBV12-3 or TRBV12-4 and TRBJ2-3; D might be TRBD2 (5 bases). This CDR3 has 13 residues. Trimming shortened V by 5 bases and J by 14 bases, and 20 bases separated the two germline ends. CDR3 DNA: TGTGCCAGCAGTAGTGAGGGTCACAGATACGCGTATTTT. It encodes CASSSEGHRYAYF.

As DNA, the CDR3 is TGTGCCAGCGGGGAAAGGCAAGGGGCTTACAATGAGCAGTTCTTC. This encodes CASGERQGAYNEQFF. The chain couples TRBV2 to TRBJ2-1, with a tentative D call TRBD1 (5 bases). V lost 8 bases and J lost 4, with 18 bases in between. This CDR3 has 15 amino acids. Germline CDR1 is SNHLY and CDR2 is FYNNEI.

This chain connects TRBV6-5 to TRBJ2-3; no definite D call. V was pared by 8 bases and J by 3 bases, with 9 bases between. From germline, CDR1 is MNHEY and CDR2 SVGAGI. This CDR3 is 12 amino acids long. The CDR3 sequence: CASGQATDTQYF. The CDR3 nucleotides are TGTGCCAGCGGCCAGGCAACAGATACGCAGTATTTT.

This clonotype was counted only a few times. The V gene is TRBV9, the J gene TRBJ2-1; TRBD2 matches at 9 bases. With 4 bases clipped from V and 8 bases from J, the junction kept 13 bases outside the gene matches. The length of the CDR3 is 16 residues. From germline, CDR1 is SGDLS and CDR2 YYNGEE. CDR3 nucleotides: TGTGCCAGCAGCTCGGGGGTGGGTAGCGGGGGTTATGAGCAGTTCTTC. Amino acid sequence: CASSSGVGSGGYEQFF. Filled out from reference TRBV9 and TRBJ2-1, the complete variable domain reads DSGVTQTPKHLITATGQRVTLRCSPRSGDLSVYWYQQSLDQGLQFLIQYYNGEERAKGNILERFSAQQFPDLHSELNLSSLELGDSALYFCASSSGVGSGGYEQFFGPGTRLTVL.

The chain has TRBV2 and TRBJ2-3; tentative D call: TRBD2 (6 bases). Trimming stripped 3 bases from V and 2 bases from J, with 9 bases between. The CDR3 is made up of 14 amino acids. CDR1 and CDR2 from the germline V gene are SNHLY and FYNNEI. The CDR3, as DNA: TGTGCCAGCAGTGACGGAGGGGACACAGATACGCAGTATTTT. Protein: CASSDGGDTDTQYF.

The chain recombines TRBV6-2 or TRBV6-3 with TRBJ2-7; D call uncertain. V was cut by 4 bases and J by 7 bases, with 8 bases left in between. The germline CDR1 and CDR2 sequences are MNHEY and SVGEGT. The CDR3 totals 11 residues. CDR3 loop: CASSSLAEQYF. DNA of the CDR3: TGTGCCAGCAGTTCCCTGGCGGAGCAGTACTTC.

This sequence joins TRBV5-5 and TRBJ1-1; no definite D call. The germline V and J ends were trimmed by 3 bases and 0 bases, with 9 bases remaining between them. The germline V gene encodes CDR1 SGHKS and CDR2 YYEKEE (reference sequence). The CDR3 totals 14 residues. The CDR3 DNA sequence: TGTGCCAGCAGCTCTACTTACATGAACACTGAAGCTTTCTTT. This translates into CASSSTYMNTEAFF.

V is TRBV9 and J is TRBJ2-1; 7 bases are a match to TRBD2. The V gene end was trimmed by 4 bases and the J gene end by 9 bases; junction bases not matched to a gene: 13. The CDR3 totals 15 residues. Germline lookup yields CDR1 SGDLS and CDR2 YYNGEE. DNA for the CDR3: TGTGCCAGCAGCCTTAGCGCCGATCGGGGGGTTGAGCAGTTCTTC. Encoded protein: CASSLSADRGVEQFF.

This clonotype was recorded a few times. The rearrangement links TRBV12-3 or TRBV12-4 to TRBJ2-7; TRBD2 agrees at 14 bases. This CDR3 has 16 residues. J lost 4 bases, V lost 2 bases, and 4 bases had no gene match. CDR3: CASSLIGTSGSYEQYF. CDR3 DNA: TGTGCCAGCAGTTTAATAGGGACTAGCGGGAGTTACGAGCAGTACTTC.

This clonotype was found a few times. The chain recombines TRBV7-2 with TRBJ2-3; 10 nucleotides match TRBD2. Germline CDR1 is SGHTA and CDR2 is FQGNSA. This CDR3 comprises 16 residues. The ends lost 5 bases at V and 2 bases at J; junction bases unmatched: 7. The CDR3 sequence is CASSIKGTSATDTQYF. DNA of the CDR3: TGTGCCAGCAGCATAAAGGGGACTAGCGCCACAGATACGCAGTATTTT. The entire variable domain, with the rest obtained from reference TRBV7-2 and TRBJ2-3, is as follows: GAGVSQSPSNKVTEKGKDVELRCDPISGHTALYWYRQSLGQGLEFLIYFQGNSAPDKSGLPSDRFSAERTGGSVSTLTIQRTQQEDSAVYLCASSIKGTSATDTQYFGPGTRLTVL.

The sample holds a few counts of this clonotype. This chain joins TRBV21-1 and TRBJ2-1; TRBD1, the table's D call, lacks a check against the DNA. TRBV21-1 is a pseudogene segment. This CDR3 has 18 amino acids. Written as DNA, the CDR3 is TGTGCCAGCAGCAAAGAGGGCGATGGGAGAAGGATGTACAATGAGCAGTTCTTC. Translation gives CASSKEGDGRRMYNEQFF.

This clonotype was observed a few times. The J gene is TRBJ2-1, the V gene TRBV29-1, with D tentatively TRBD2 (8 bases). The CDR3 is 13 residues long. With 6 bases removed from V and 4 bases from J, the gap between germline ends came to 13 bases. The V gene's germline CDR1 is SQVTM and CDR2 ANQGSEA. CDR3 bases: TGCAGCGTCGGGAGGGGGCTTTACAATGAGCAGTTCTTC. Residues: CSVGRGLYNEQFF.

This clonotype was seen a handful of times. V and J are TRBV10-3 and TRBJ2-5; the D call may be TRBD1 or TRBD2 (5 bases each). Per the germline V gene, CDR1 is ENHRY and CDR2 is SYGVKD. The CDR3 runs 12 residues. Trimming stripped 3 bases from V and 11 bases from J, with 13 bases between. This chain's CDR3 is CAISDPLGEQYF. CDR3 DNA: TGTGCCATCAGTGATCCTCTGGGGGAGCAGTACTTC.

This clonotype has only a few counts. This sequence joins TRBV20-1 and TRBJ1-2, with D hard to call. V was clipped by 5 bases and J by 5 bases, with 6 bases between them. This CDR3 comprises 10 residues. The germline V gene encodes CDR1 DFQATT and CDR2 SNEGSKA (reference sequence). CDR3 coding DNA: TGCAGTGCTCCTGAATATGGCTACACCTTC. This gives the protein CSAPEYGYTF.

The rearrangement joins TRBV28 to TRBJ2-7, with no clear D. Trimming removed 3 bases at V and 1 base at J, with 10 bases between. Germline CDR1 is MDHEN and CDR2 is SYDVKM. The CDR3 length is 14 residues. CDR3: CASSFGFSSYEQYF. The DNA of the CDR3 is TGTGCCAGCAGTTTCGGGTTCTCGTCCTACGAGCAGTACTTC.

The V call is TRBV9, the J call TRBJ2-5; 7 positions agree with TRBD1. Germline CDR1 and CDR2: SGDLS and YYNGEE. The ends lost 4 bases at V and 0 bases at J; junction bases unmatched: 9. The CDR3 is 16 residues long. The CDR3 nucleotides are TGTGCCAGCAGCTTAAACAGGGGACGGTACCAAGAGACCCAGTACTTC. Translating gives CASSLNRGRYQETQYF.

The chain joins TRBV5-8 to TRBJ2-6; 8 bases match TRBD2. CDR1 is SGHTS and CDR2 is YDEGEE in the germline V gene. The CDR3 totals 16 residues. The ends lost 4 bases at V and 4 bases at J; junction bases unmatched: 7. The CDR3 loop reads CASSPRRGAGANVLTF. In DNA, the CDR3 is TGTGCCAGCAGCCCCAGGCGGGGGGCCGGGGCCAACGTCCTGACTTTC. The whole variable domain, filled in from reference TRBV5-8 and TRBJ2-6, reads EAGVTQSPTHLIKTRGQQATLRCSPISGHTSVYWYQQALGLGLQFLLWYDEGEERNRGNFPPRFSGRQFPNYSSELNVNALELEDSALYLCASSPRRGAGANVLTFGAGSRLTVL.

This clonotype was counted between two and nine times. CDR3 coding DNA: TGCAGTGCGGACGAGGCAGGACGAACCTACGAGCAGTACTTC. Its protein is CSADEAGRTYEQYF. This chain uses TRBV20-1 with TRBJ2-7; D gene ambiguous. V gave up 6 bases and J gave up 2 bases, with 17 bases separating them. CDR3 length: 14 amino acids. Germline CDR1 is DFQATT and CDR2 is SNEGSKA (reference sequence).

The CDR3 spells CASSETGSPGWETQYF. In DNA form, the CDR3 reads TGTGCCAGCAGCGAAACGGGGAGCCCGGGATGGGAGACCCAGTACTTC. The V gene is TRBV9, the J gene TRBJ2-5; D may be TRBD2 (5 bases). Germline-derived CDR1 and CDR2 are SGDLS and YYNGEE. Trimming removed 3 bases at V and 5 bases at J, with 20 bases between. The CDR3 runs to 16 residues.

The genes are TRBV29-1 and TRBJ2-5, with 7 positions matching TRBD2. Trimming took 6 bases from V and 4 from J; bases not matched to a gene: 11. The CDR3 extends over 14 amino acids. The V gene's germline CDR1 is SQVTM and CDR2 ANQGSEA. DNA for the CDR3: TGCAGCGTCCCCCGGCAGGGAGGGAGAGAGACCCAGTACTTC. It yields the protein CSVPRQGGRETQYF.

V gene TRBV7-2 combines with J gene TRBJ1-4; D not certain. The CDR3 loop spans 19 amino acids. V was trimmed by 0 bases and J by 7 bases, leaving 24 bases between them. Per germline, CDR1 SGHTA and CDR2 FQGNSA. The CDR3 DNA reads TGTGCCAGCAGCTTAGCGCGGGGAGGGCTCGCTCGTCCGGGTGAAAAACTGTTTTTT. Encoded protein: CASSLARGGLARPGEKLFF.

The table lists this clonotype with a few counts. J is TRBJ1-6 and V is TRBV20-1, with TRBD1 matching 10 bases. Unmatched junction bases numbered 5, after V lost 2 bases and J lost 7 bases. The CDR3 is 15 residues long. Germline values: CDR1 DFQATT, CDR2 SNEGSKA (reference sequence). CDR3 amino acids: CSARLPTGGNSPLHF. In DNA form, the CDR3 reads TGCAGTGCTAGATTGCCGACAGGGGGCAATTCACCCCTCCACTTT.